The T cell receptor (beta chain) described here comes from a study of identifying expanded T cells in peripheral blood. Notes on the study in general: Across healthy donors, higher total template counts meant significantly greater approximately two-week count variance. Technical replicates showed roughly 1.2 changed clones; about 2 weeks roughly 16; four weeks 19.

In this sample, this clone turned up a few times. Its specificity is unknown. This table comes from immunoSEQ multiplex PCR, and its TCRdb copy is limited to in-frame clones, with some not included. The sample lists some 100,000 clones, over 70% seen once, with 5.5% to 6.5% in the top ten. Healthy donors had no documented immune events, such as infections, while sampled. Trimming removed 0 bases from V and 7 bases from J; junction bases left unmatched: 8. The CDR3 spans 17 residues. CDR1 is SGHNT, CDR2 YYREEE, per germline (reference sequence). V gene TRBV5-4 combines with J gene TRBJ1-6; 9 bases line up with TRBD1. Material for sequencing was blood. The sequence was collected from a person aged 18 to 70 in good health. The CDR3 spells CASSLDLQGARNSPLHF. The CDR3 DNA reads as TGTGCCAGCAGCTTGGACCTACAGGGGGCAAGGAATTCACCCCTCCACTTT.